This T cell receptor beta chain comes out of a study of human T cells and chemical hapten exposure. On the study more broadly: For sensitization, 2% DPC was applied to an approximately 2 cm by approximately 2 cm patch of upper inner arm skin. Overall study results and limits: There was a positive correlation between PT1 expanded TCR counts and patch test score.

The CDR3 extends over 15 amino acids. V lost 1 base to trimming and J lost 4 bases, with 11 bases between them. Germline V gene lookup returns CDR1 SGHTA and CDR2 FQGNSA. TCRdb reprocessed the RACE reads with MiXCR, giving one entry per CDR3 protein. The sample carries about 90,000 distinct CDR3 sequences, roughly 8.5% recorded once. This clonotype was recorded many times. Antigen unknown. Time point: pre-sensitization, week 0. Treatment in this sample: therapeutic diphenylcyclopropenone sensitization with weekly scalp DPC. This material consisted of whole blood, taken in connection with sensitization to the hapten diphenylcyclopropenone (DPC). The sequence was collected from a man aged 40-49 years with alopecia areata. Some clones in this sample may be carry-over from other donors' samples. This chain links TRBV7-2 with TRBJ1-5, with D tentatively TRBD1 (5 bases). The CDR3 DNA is TGTGCCAGCAGCTTAGTAGGGGATGGTAATCAGCCCCAGCATTTT. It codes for CASSLVGDGNQPQHF. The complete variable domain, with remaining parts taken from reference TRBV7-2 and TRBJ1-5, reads GAGVSQSPSNKVTEKGKDVELRCDPISGHTALYWYRQSLGQGLEFLIYFQGNSAPDKSGLPSDRFSAERTGGSVSTLTIQRTQQEDSAVYLCASSLVGDGNQPQHFGDGTRLSIL.